The next 14 T cell receptor beta chains were all read from a single sample in a study of technical replicates of blood from a few donors. Measured with immunoSEQ multiplex PCR; TCRdb has only the in-frame clones, and not every one. The data show some 81,000 clones, 90% to 95% seen once. Sample: T cells isolated from PBMCs. The origin of the receptors is a human donor in good health.

This clone was observed a single time. The chain joins TRBV7-9 to TRBJ2-5; 9 bases are shared with TRBD2. Trimming took 3 bases from V and 3 from J; bases not matched to a gene: 11. CDR3 size: 17 residues. Germline lookup yields CDR1 SEHNR and CDR2 FQNEAQ (reference sequence). The CDR3 bases are TGTGCCAGCAGCTTTTGGGCTAGCGGGATGGTTAAAGAGACCCAGTACTTC. As protein: CASSFWASGMVKETQYF.

This CDR3 reads CASSLGGTGKWGYTF. The CDR3 region has the DNA TGTGCCAGCAGTCTGGGGGGGACAGGGAAGTGGGGCTACACCTTC. This chain links TRBV28 with TRBJ1-2; 9 bases agree with TRBD1. This CDR3 contains 15 residues. Per the germline V gene, CDR1 is MDHEN and CDR2 is SYDVKM. Unmatched junction bases numbered 12, after V lost 5 bases and J lost 8 bases.

This chain joins TRBV28 and TRBJ2-5; 7 bases map to TRBD1. Germline CDR1 MDHEN, CDR2 SYDVKM. The V and J ends lost 6 bases and 2 bases, in that order; junction bases with no gene match: 3. This CDR3 comprises 13 residues. The CDR3 sequence is CASRDRPQETQYF. Here the CDR3 DNA reads TGTGCCAGCAGGGACAGGCCACAAGAGACCCAGTACTTC.

The chain couples TRBV29-1 to TRBJ2-5, with D possibly TRBD2 on 6 matching bases. V dropped 5 bases and J dropped 5 bases, with 15 bases sitting between them. CDR1 and CDR2 from the germline V gene are SQVTM and ANQGSEA. The CDR3 is 13 amino acids. The CDR3 nucleotides read TGCAGCGTTTTAACGGGAGTAAGTGAGACCCAGTACTTC. It translates to CSVLTGVSETQYF.

The sample holds one count of this clone. The chain uses TRBV13 and TRBJ2-7; 8 bases align to TRBD1. CDR3 size: 15 residues. V was pared by 4 bases and J by 5 bases, with 10 bases of the junction left unmatched. CDR1 is PRHDT and CDR2 is FYEKMQ in the germline V gene (reference sequence). For the CDR3, the DNA is TGTGCCAGCAGCTCGGGACAGGAAAACCTCGACGAGCAGTACTTC. Translated, it gives CASSSGQENLDEQYF.

This chain uses TRBV6-1 with TRBJ1-1; D uncertain. The germline gives CDR1 MNHNS, CDR2 SASEGT. This CDR3 is built from 13 residues. V was shortened by 5 bases and J by 0 bases, with 7 bases between the two germline ends. The CDR3 loop reads CASSQVMNTEAFF. DNA for the CDR3: TGTGCCAGCAGTCAAGTAATGAACACTGAAGCTTTCTTT.

This chain uses TRBV7-9 with TRBJ1-1, with D possibly matching TRBD1 (6 bases). Between the trimmed V and J ends, which lost 5 bases and 1 base, there was a span of 14 bases. Germline CDR1 is SEHNR and CDR2 is FQNEAQ (reference sequence). CDR3 length equals 15 residues. The CDR3 is CASSSGGAENTEAFF. DNA of the CDR3: TGTGCCAGCAGCAGCGGGGGGGCTGAGAACACTGAAGCTTTCTTT.

The chain recombines TRBV19 with TRBJ1-4; perhaps TRBD1 as D (5 bases). CDR3 length: 15 residues. Trimming removed 1 base from V and 5 bases from J, with 11 bases in between. From germline, CDR1 is LNHDA and CDR2 SQIVND (reference sequence). CDR3 DNA: TGTGCCAGTAGTATAGCGGGGGAGACGAATGAAAAACTGTTTTTT. Amino acids: CASSIAGETNEKLFF.

This chain joins TRBV19 and TRBJ2-1, with D unclear. CDR3 length equals 14 residues. Germline V gene lookup returns CDR1 LNHDA and CDR2 SQIVND (reference sequence). V dropped 7 bases and J dropped 6 bases, with 16 bases sitting between them. CDR3 amino acids: CASNPPGGANEQFF. The CDR3 DNA reads TGTGCCAGTAATCCCCCCGGTGGAGCCAATGAGCAGTTCTTC.

The table lists this clone with a count of one. V usage is TRBV2 and J usage is TRBJ2-7; 12 bases are shared with TRBD2. CDR1 is SNHLY, CDR2 FYNNEI, per germline. After removal of 4 bases from V and 4 bases from J, the junction contained 5 bases not matched to a gene. This CDR3 is built from 15 residues. The CDR3 reads CASSGLAGVGYEQYF. In DNA form, the CDR3 reads TGTGCCAGCAGTGGACTAGCGGGAGTGGGTTACGAGCAGTACTTC. The full variable domain, with the rest looked up from reference TRBV2 and TRBJ2-7, is EPEVTQTPSHQVTQMGQEVILRCVPISNHLYFYWYRQILGQKVEFLVSFYNNEISEKSEIFDDQFSVERPDGSNFTLKIRSTKLEDSAMYFCASSGLAGVGYEQYFGPGTRLTVT.

This chain connects TRBV2 to TRBJ2-3, with D unclear. Germline values: CDR1 SNHLY, CDR2 FYNNEI. The CDR3 is 14 residues long. The V gene lost 9 bases and the J gene lost 0 bases, with 13 bases spanning the gap. The CDR3 DNA reads as TGTGCCAGTAGCCCCTGGTCGAGCACAGATACGCAGTATTTT. This translates into CASSPWSSTDTQYF.

This chain links TRBV11-2 with TRBJ2-3, with TRBD2 matching 11 bases. Trimming took 0 bases from V and 5 from J; bases not matched to a gene: 7. Germline V gene data show CDR1 as SGHAT and CDR2 as FQNNGV. The CDR3 consists of 17 residues. The CDR3 region has the DNA TGTGCCAGCAGCTTAGATCCCCTAGCGGGGGGTCAAGATACGCAGTATTTT. This gives the protein CASSLDPLAGGQDTQYF.

The chain couples TRBV28 to TRBJ1-1, with unresolved D. CDR1 is MDHEN and CDR2 is SYDVKM in the germline V gene. The CDR3 is made up of 11 amino acids. Trimming left V 7 bases short and J 2 bases short, with 5 bases between. CDR3 sequence (DNA): TGTGCCAGCATCAGAAACACTGAAGCTTTCTTT. Amino acid sequence: CASIRNTEAFF.

The chain couples TRBV6-1 to TRBJ2-5; 9 bases map to TRBD1. V lost 2 bases, J lost 5 bases, and 9 bases stayed unmatched. The CDR3 is made up of 16 amino acids. Germline V lookup: CDR1 MNHNS, CDR2 SASEGT. The CDR3 bases are TGTGCCAGCAGTGAACCTTGGACAGGGGTTATGGAGACCCAGTACTTC. Residues: CASSEPWTGVMETQYF.